The clone carrying this TCR beta chain has at least ten counts. Its antigen remains unidentified. The data derive from a study of early T cells in non-severe SARS-CoV-2 infection. Findings of the study overall: Clonotype matching in VDJdb favored anti-spike CD8 responses and did not capture private and CD4 specificities.

As part of library construction, unique molecular identifiers were attached to individual cDNA molecules. TCRdb recomputed calls from the 5' RACE reads with MiXCR, one row per CDR3 protein. The table includes about 80,000 distinct CDR3 sequences, less than 20% detected once. The CDR3 is 14 residues long. Trimming removed 5 bases from V and 10 bases from J; junction bases left unmatched: 10. Germline V lookup: CDR1 SGHAT, CDR2 FQNNGV. This sequence originates from an adult who was a healthcare worker with PCR-confirmed SARS-CoV-2 infection or an uninfected control (not recorded which). The J gene is TRBJ2-7, the V gene TRBV11-2; 11 nucleotides line up with TRBD1. The sequenced sample consisted of whole blood. The CDR3 protein is CASSPRTGGLAQYF. The CDR3 region has the DNA TGTGCCAGCAGCCCGCGGACAGGGGGCCTCGCTCAGTACTTC. Looking up the rest from reference TRBV11-2 and TRBJ2-7 gives the full variable domain: EAGVAQSPRYKIIEKRQSVAFWCNPISGHATLYWYQQILGQGPKLLIQFQNNGVVDDSQLPKDRFSAERLKGVDSTLKIQPAKLEDSAVYLCASSPRTGGLAQYFGPGTRLTVT.